This passage covers 22 T cell receptor beta chains from one sample sequenced in a study of blood T cell repertoires in COVID-19. TCRdb keeps only in-frame clones here, not all; method: immunoSEQ multiplex PCR. This sample has about 150,000 clones, with more than 75% found just once. Sample: peripheral blood. The receptors were gathered from a man between 70 and 80 years old with acute or convalescent COVID-19.

V usage is TRBV28 and J usage is TRBJ1-4; D may be TRBD1 (6 bases). The CDR3 totals 14 residues. Trimming removed 6 bases from V and 7 bases from J, with 15 bases in between. CDR1 and CDR2 from the germline V gene are MDHEN and SYDVKM. DNA for the CDR3: TGTGCCAGCAGATCTACAGGGAATGGTGAAAAACTGTTTTTT. Amino acids: CASRSTGNGEKLFF. Full variable domain (outside the CDR3, taken from reference TRBV28 and TRBJ1-4): DVKVTQSSRYLVKRTGEKVFLECVQDMDHENMFWYRQDPGLGLRLIYFSYDVKMKEKGDIPEGYSVSREKKERFSLILESASTNQTSMYLCASRSTGNGEKLFFGSGTQLSVL.

The genes are TRBV24-1 and TRBJ2-1, with D possibly TRBD1 on 6 matching bases. This CDR3 comprises 14 residues. CDR1 is KGHDR and CDR2 is SFDVKD in the germline V gene. V was cut by 9 bases and J by 10 bases, with 21 bases left in between. The CDR3 here is CATGVQGRDGEQFF. In DNA form, the CDR3 reads TGTGCCACCGGAGTTCAGGGGCGAGACGGGGAGCAGTTCTTC.

The chain joins TRBV5-1 to TRBJ2-5, with 7 bases identical to TRBD2. The CDR3 runs 17 residues. The germline gives CDR1 SGHRS, CDR2 YFSETQ. The V and J ends lost 0 bases and 2 bases, in that order; junction bases with no gene match: 10. DNA for the CDR3: TGCGCCAGCAGCTTGGCGAGGCGGGGGTTAGTACAAGAGACCCAGTACTTC. Protein sequence: CASSLARRGLVQETQYF. The variable domain in full, completed from reference TRBV5-1 and TRBJ2-5, reads KAGVTQTPRYLIKTRGQQVTLSCSPISGHRSVSWYQQTPGQGLQFLFEYFSETQRNKGNFPGRFSGRQFSNSRSEMNVSTLELGDSALYLCASSLARRGLVQETQYFGPGTRLLVL.

This chain connects TRBV7-3 to TRBJ2-1, with D tentatively TRBD2 (6 bases). Trimming shortened V by 3 bases and J by 13 bases, and 13 bases separated the two germline ends. The CDR3 covers 12 residues. CDR1 is SGHTA, CDR2 FQGTGA, per germline. In nucleotides, the CDR3 is TGTGCCAGCAGCTTTGAAGCGGGCCCTCAGTTCTTC. Residues: CASSFEAGPQFF.

This clone was observed once. This chain links TRBV12-3 or TRBV12-4 with TRBJ2-7; TRBD1 aligns across 7 bases. Unmatched junction bases numbered 4, after V lost 4 bases and J lost 4 bases. The CDR3 is 13 residues long. The CDR3 sequence: CASSSGQEYEQYF. CDR3 coding DNA: TGTGCCAGCAGTTCTGGACAGGAGTACGAGCAGTACTTC.

This clone was found a few times. The J gene is TRBJ2-1, the V gene TRBV11-3, with TRBD2 matching 12 bases. V shed 5 bases and J 4 bases; nucleotides not matched to a gene: 3. The CDR3 runs 15 residues. Germline V lookup: CDR1 SGHNT, CDR2 YENEEA. The CDR3 region has the DNA TGTGCCAGCAGCAAGGGGACTAGCGGGTACAATGAGCAGTTCTTC. Translated, it gives CASSKGTSGYNEQFF.

The chain couples TRBV10-1 to TRBJ2-3, with 7 bases matching TRBD2. The ends lost 4 bases at V and 4 bases at J; junction bases unmatched: 5. CDR3 length: 14 amino acids. Germline values: CDR1 WNHNN, CDR2 SYGVQD (reference sequence). The CDR3 spells CASSGTTSADTQYF. The CDR3 nucleotides are TGCGCCAGCAGTGGGACCACTAGCGCAGATACGCAGTATTTT.

This clone has a single count. This chain links TRBV15 with TRBJ1-3, with TRBD1 identical over 10 bases. Germline trimming cut 3 bases from V and 7 bases from J; bases unmatched to any gene: 6. Germline V gene lookup returns CDR1 LNHNV and CDR2 YYDKDF (reference sequence). The length of the CDR3 is 15 residues. This CDR3 is CATSSRDRGGNTIYF. Written as DNA, the CDR3 is TGTGCCACCAGCAGCCGGGACAGGGGAGGGAACACCATATATTTT.

J is TRBJ1-1 and V is TRBV5-1; TRBD1 is a possible D gene (5 bases). The CDR3 spans 16 residues. Trimming stripped 4 bases from V and 2 bases from J, with 18 bases between. Germline V gene lookup returns CDR1 SGHRS and CDR2 YFSETQ. CDR3 amino acids: CASSQQGPQKNTEAFF. As DNA, the CDR3 is TGCGCCAGCAGCCAGCAGGGCCCTCAAAAAAACACTGAAGCTTTCTTT.

V is TRBV21-1 and J is TRBJ1-5; whether TRBD1, the table's D call, matches the DNA was not checked. TRBV21-1 is deemed a pseudogene. This CDR3 comprises 12 residues. This CDR3 is CASRAKSTGLHF. The CDR3 region has the DNA TGTGCCAGCAGAGCAAAATCCACAGGGCTGCATTTT.

The chain recombines TRBV5-5 with TRBJ2-5; perhaps TRBD2 as D (7 bases). The CDR3 spans 12 residues. In germline, CDR1 is SGHKS, CDR2 YYEKEE (reference sequence). The V end lost 7 bases, the J end lost 5 bases, and 12 bases lay between the germline ends. The DNA of the CDR3 is TGTGCCAGCGGGGGGGCTGGTGAGACCCAGTACTTC. Protein product: CASGGAGETQYF.

This clone was detected a few times. The gene calls are TRBV19 and TRBJ1-5; D unresolved. CDR1 is LNHDA, CDR2 SQIVND, per germline (reference sequence). V gave up 8 bases and J gave up 0 bases, with 14 bases separating them. The CDR3 consists of 15 residues. CDR3 loop: CASREWQHSNQPQHF. The CDR3 DNA reads TGTGCCAGTCGGGAGTGGCAGCATAGCAATCAGCCCCAGCATTTT.

This sequence joins TRBV7-3 and TRBJ1-1; 7 nucleotides agree with TRBD1. With V trimmed by 2 bases and J by 0 bases, 24 bases remained unmatched. This CDR3 has 22 amino acids. The germline V gene encodes CDR1 SGHTA and CDR2 FQGTGA. CDR3 sequence (DNA): TGTGCCAGCAGCTTAGATCGGGACAGATTTAAGGACCCATCCTTAATGAACACTGAAGCTTTCTTT. Amino acid sequence: CASSLDRDRFKDPSLMNTEAFF. The whole variable domain, remainder taken from reference TRBV7-3 and TRBJ1-1, is GAGVSQTPSNKVTEKGKYVELRCDPISGHTALYWYRQSLGQGPEFLIYFQGTGAADDSGLPNDRFFAVRPEGSVSTLKIQRTERGDSAVYLCASSLDRDRFKDPSLMNTEAFFGQGTRLTVV.

Remarks on this clone: The same CDR3 arises from other DNA sequences in this sample as well. V usage is TRBV3-1 (or the pseudogene TRBV3-2) and J usage is TRBJ1-5, with D perhaps TRBD1 (6 bases). CDR1 is LGHDT and CDR2 is YNNKEL in the germline V gene (reference sequence). With 1 base removed from V and 2 bases from J, the gap between germline ends came to 6 bases. This CDR3 region has 14 residues. The CDR3 DNA is TGTGCCAGCAGCCAAGGGACAGGCAATCAGCCCCAGCATTTT. Residues: CASSQGTGNQPQHF.

J is TRBJ2-2 and V is TRBV6-5; TRBD1 agrees at 8 bases. Looked up from germline, CDR1 is MNHEY and CDR2 is SVGAGI. Losses at the gene ends were 8 bases for V and 0 bases for J; bases not matched to a gene: 5. The CDR3 length is 15 residues. The CDR3 sequence is CASGWTGSNTGELFF. CDR3 in DNA: TGTGCCAGCGGCTGGACAGGGTCGAACACCGGGGAGCTGTTTTTT.

The chain couples TRBV6-6 to TRBJ2-3, with D perhaps matching TRBD2 (7 bases). Germline assignment: CDR1 MNHNY and CDR2 SVGAGI (reference sequence). Trimming stripped 11 bases from V and 11 bases from J, with 26 bases between. The CDR3 extends over 14 amino acids. In nucleotides, the CDR3 is TGTGCCGCCAGACCGGGGGGCGTCCGTAGGGGGCAGTATTTT. Translating gives CAARPGGVRRGQYF.

The V and J genes are TRBV5-1 and TRBJ2-1, with D hard to call. The germline V gene encodes CDR1 SGHRS and CDR2 YFSETQ. The CDR3 is 14 amino acids. Between the trimmed V and J ends, which lost 6 bases and 0 bases, there was a span of 10 bases. The chain's CDR3 is CASTNPSSYNEQFF. The CDR3 coding sequence is TGCGCCAGCACCAATCCTAGCTCCTACAATGAGCAGTTCTTC.

This clone was picked up one time. V usage is TRBV10-1 and J usage is TRBJ2-3; D may be TRBD2 (6 bases). The ends were cut back, 3 bases at V and 5 bases at J, with 15 bases in the middle. Germline values: CDR1 WNHNN, CDR2 SYGVQD (reference sequence). The CDR3 covers 15 residues. The CDR3 loop is CASSEVAELRDTQYF. The CDR3 bases are TGCGCCAGCAGTGAAGTAGCGGAGTTGAGAGATACGCAGTATTTT.

The chain uses TRBV6-5 and TRBJ1-4; D unresolved. The CDR3 runs 12 residues. The V gene lost 4 bases and the J gene lost 10 bases, with 10 bases spanning the gap. Germline CDR1 MNHEY, CDR2 SVGAGI. The CDR3: CASSFGSGKLFF. CDR3 DNA sequence: TGTGCCAGCAGTTTCGGGAGTGGAAAACTGTTTTTT.

This chain joins TRBV28 and TRBJ1-2; 12 bases line up with TRBD1. Germline assignment: CDR1 MDHEN and CDR2 SYDVKM. Unmatched junction bases numbered 19, after V lost 6 bases and J lost 8 bases. The CDR3 is made up of 18 amino acids. CDR3 amino acids: CASSAEGTGGWRVSGYTF. The CDR3 region has the DNA TGTGCCAGCAGCGCAGAAGGGACAGGGGGCTGGAGGGTAAGCGGCTACACCTTC.

J is TRBJ1-1 and V is TRBV6-6; possible D gene TRBD1, 6 bases. CDR1 is MNHNY and CDR2 is SVGAGI in the germline V gene (reference sequence). CDR3 length: 15 amino acids. Trimming took 6 bases from V and 1 from J, leaving 15 bases between them. As DNA, the CDR3 is TGTGCCAGCAGCCCATTTCTGGGGGCGAACACTGAAGCTTTCTTT. Translation gives CASSPFLGANTEAFF.

The chain uses TRBV6-5 and TRBJ1-4; TRBD1 matches at 9 bases. J was trimmed by 8 bases and V by 8 bases; bases with no gene match: 9. Per germline, CDR1 MNHEY and CDR2 SVGAGI. The CDR3 has 14 amino acids. CDR3 nucleotides: TGTGCCAGCCGTCCCGGGACAGGGACAGAAAAACTGTTTTTT. Protein: CASRPGTGTEKLFF.